This paragraph reports one T cell receptor (beta chain). Its antigen target is currently unknown. The record has no base qualities; no much larger clone is one base away. The sample's time point label, in plain terms: cells obtained before transplantation from donor or recipient. CD3+CD4+ and CD3+CD8+ populations were FACS-sorted from unstimulated pre-transplant donor and recipient cells taken from spleen or lymph nodes. The sample belongs to a study of graft-versus-host responses after intestinal transplantation (dated by TCRdb to the early 2020s). Background on the whole study: The transplants that recipients got were multivisceral, liver-intestinal, or isolated intestinal. Of the roughly 24 intestinal transplant recipients enrolled in the cohort, one of whom was a retransplant, 3 patients without pretransplant specimens were excluded. A peak of at least 4% donor T cells among recipient peripheral blood mononuclear cells was the definition used for donor T cell macrochimerism. After intestinal transplantation, graft-versus-host and host-versus-graft alloreactive T cell clones were followed in the graft, circulation and bone marrow using bulk TCR-beta CDR3 sequencing. Rather than going through the commercial service, samples from three later patients were sequenced in-house on an Illumina MiSeq and processed with MiXCR. Alloreactive clones were identified by sequencing pre-transplant mixed lymphocyte reaction products and comparing these products with unstimulated pre-transplant donor and recipient T cells. Every recipient was given anti-thymocyte globulin induction, followed by around three years of maintenance tacrolimus and steroids. Points the paper makes about the study in general: Patients with donor T cell macrochimerism had high GvH to HvG T cell clonal ratios in their allografts. Early after transplant, peak levels of circulating GvH clones were associated with declines in HvG clones. GvH clones were found in recipient bone marrow, and some of the GvH clones appeared earlier in ileal mucosa or blood, which is consistent with an intestinal mucosal origin. The relatively low number and heterogeneity of intestinal transplant patients limited the conclusions.

The library was obtained by the immunoSEQ multiplex PCR assay. In most patients, genomic DNA was isolated using the Qiagen DNeasy Blood and Tissue Kit and sent frozen to Adaptive Biotechnologies for TCR sequencing. For most patients, high-throughput TCR-beta CDR3 sequencing of genomic DNA was performed by Adaptive Biotechnologies. The original pipeline was this. TCR sequencing data for around 20 patients were retrieved from Adaptive's ImmunoSEQ software; a few other patients were processed with MiXCR and VDJtools. To correct CD4 versus CD8 sorting errors, sequences present in both subsets at a frequency ratio below 5:1 were removed. CDR3 nucleotide sequences shared between donor and recipient were removed because the origin of such sequences could not be assigned. To count as alloreactive, a clone needed at least 2-fold expansion over unstimulated cells and a minimum CFSE-low frequency of 0.002% (template counts) or 0.001% (read counts). Clones detected in sequenced pre-transplant spleen, lymph node, or MLR CFSE-low populations of the donor or recipient were defined as mappable. The cumulative frequency of alloreactive clones was calculated as a percentage of all sequences, weighted by copy number. TCRdb retrieved this table from immuneACCESS and kept in-frame rearrangements only. Not all clones are present; in checked studies, unresolved V genes account for under half, and no reason is known for the remainder. Clone size and V and J calls were adopted from that table, with D and trimming inferred from the DNA. The sample table lists tens of thousands of clones, approximately 95% of them with a count of one. The ten largest account for roughly 0.21% of the sample.

Spanning cysteine to phenylalanine, the CDR3 consists of 15 amino acids. Here the CDR3 DNA is all that survives: 45 bases in frame from base 1. The V end loses 3 bases and the J end loses 3 bases, and a stretch of 13 bases separates them. CDR1 SGDLS and CDR2 YYNGEE were looked up in the germline V gene. The sequence is built from TRBV9 and TRBJ1-5; TRBD1 could be the D gene, as 5 bases match. The sample was unstimulated CD8+ T cells sorted from spleen or lymph node cells, taken before transplant. The TCR sequence derives from a human donor who was the organ donor for an intestinal transplant. The encoded CDR3 is CASSDETEPNQPQHF. Read as DNA, the sequence is TGTGCCAGCAGCGACGAGACAGAACCCAATCAGCCCCAGCATTTT.